These T cell receptor beta chains were read from a single sample in a study of T cells in Graves' hyperthyroidism and ophthalmopathy. TCRdb re-derived calls from the multiplex PCR reads in MiXCR, one entry per CDR3 protein. The sample lists about 400,000 distinct CDR3 sequences, around 16% seen once, with less than 15% in the top ten. Sequences were obtained from blood. The receptor source for this set is a woman aged 18 to 35 with Graves' hyperthyroidism. Both conserved end residues are part of each CDR3. The order of the fields is D gene, J gene, clone size, V gene, CDR3 protein, CDR3 DNA. D genes are given only for firm matches. Expanded clones are given a class, and other clones once, few, many or no size at all.

D gene: TRBD2
J gene: TRBJ2-1
clone size: many
V gene: TRBV28
CDR3 protein: CASRSSGSPLYNEQFF
CDR3 DNA: TGTGCCAGCAGGTCTAGCGGGAGCCCCCTCTACAATGAGCAGTTCTTC

D gene: TRBD2
J gene: TRBJ2-1
clone size: few
V gene: TRBV6-2/TRBV6-3
CDR3 protein: CASSRTGTSGVLNEQFF
CDR3 DNA: TGTGCCAGCAGCCGAACCGGGACTAGCGGAGTATTAAATGAGCAGTTCTTC

D gene: TRBD1
J gene: TRBJ1-1
clone size: few
V gene: TRBV25-1
CDR3 protein: CASSGTGIGGTEAFF
CDR3 DNA: TGTGCCAGCAGTGGGACAGGGATCGGGGGCACTGAAGCTTTCTTT

D gene: -
J gene: TRBJ2-6
clone size: many
V gene: TRBV27
CDR3 protein: CASSSTARGGANVLTF
CDR3 DNA: TGTGCCAGCAGTTCTACGGCGAGAGGCGGGGCCAACGTCCTGACTTTC

D gene: -
J gene: TRBJ2-3
clone size: many
V gene: TRBV3-1
CDR3 protein: CASSLTSGLGDTQYF
CDR3 DNA: TGTGCCAGCAGCCTAACTTCGGGTTTGGGAGATACGCAGTATTTT

D gene: -
J gene: TRBJ2-1
clone size: -
V gene: TRBV15
CDR3 protein: CATSRGFEDKKFF
CDR3 DNA: TGTGCCACCAGCAGAGGTTTCGAGGATAAAAAGTTCTTC

D gene: TRBD2
J gene: TRBJ2-7
clone size: many
V gene: TRBV2
CDR3 protein: CASSEEPSGPYEQYF
CDR3 DNA: TGTGCCAGCAGTGAAGAGCCTAGCGGCCCCTACGAGCAGTACTTC

D gene: -
J gene: TRBJ2-4
clone size: many
V gene: TRBV11-2
CDR3 protein: CASSHLPYIQYF
CDR3 DNA: TGTGCCAGCAGCCACTTGCCTTACATTCAGTACTTC

D gene: TRBD1
J gene: TRBJ2-5
clone size: -
V gene: TRBV6-5
CDR3 protein: CASSSGGQGEETQYF
CDR3 DNA: TGTGCCAGCAGTTCCGGGGGACAGGGGGAAGAGACCCAGTACTTC

D gene: -
J gene: TRBJ2-5
clone size: many
V gene: TRBV7-3
CDR3 protein: CASSLSDSQETQYF
CDR3 DNA: TGTGCCAGCAGCTTAAGTGACAGCCAAGAGACCCAGTACTTC

D gene: TRBD1
J gene: TRBJ1-2
clone size: -
V gene: TRBV2
CDR3 protein: CASRDTPTGTHGYTF
CDR3 DNA: TGTGCCAGCAGAGACACCCCGACAGGGACGCATGGCTACACCTTC

D gene: -
J gene: TRBJ1-2
clone size: -
V gene: TRBV15
CDR3 protein: CATSRDQTGWGYGYTF
CDR3 DNA: TGTGCCACCAGCAGAGACCAAACAGGGTGGGGGTATGGCTACACCTTC

D gene: TRBD2
J gene: TRBJ2-1
clone size: -
V gene: TRBV6-4
CDR3 protein: CASSGLAGGHEQFF
CDR3 DNA: TGTGCCAGCAGTGGACTAGCGGGGGGGCATGAGCAGTTCTTC

D gene: -
J gene: TRBJ2-5
clone size: -
V gene: TRBV4-2
CDR3 protein: CASSQAGQLQETQYF
CDR3 DNA: TGTGCCAGCAGCCAGGCGGGACAGCTACAAGAGACCCAGTACTTC

D gene: TRBD2
J gene: TRBJ2-4
clone size: -
V gene: TRBV7-2
CDR3 protein: CASSLRLAGGTSAKNIQYF
CDR3 DNA: TGTGCCAGCAGCCTACGACTAGCGGGGGGCACCTCAGCCAAAAACATTCAGTACTTC

D gene: TRBD2
J gene: TRBJ2-5
clone size: once
V gene: TRBV11-2
CDR3 protein: CASSATGTSGGRETQYF
CDR3 DNA: TGTGCCAGCAGCGCGACGGGGACTAGCGGGGGGAGAGAGACCCAGTACTTC

D gene: -
J gene: TRBJ1-4
clone size: -
V gene: TRBV5-6
CDR3 protein: CASSQVRDSATNEKLFF
CDR3 DNA: TGTGCCAGCAGCCAAGTTAGGGATTCTGCAACTAATGAAAAACTGTTTTTT

D gene: -
J gene: TRBJ2-7
clone size: many
V gene: TRBV12-3/TRBV12-4
CDR3 protein: CASSFALNYEQYF
CDR3 DNA: TGTGCCAGCAGTTTTGCCCTAAACTACGAGCAGTACTTC